Listed below are T cell receptor beta chains from one sample, sequenced in a study of PD-1 blockade in classical Hodgkin lymphoma. Repertoires were generated with immunoSEQ multiplex PCR, while TCRdb's copy carries only in-frame clones and drops some. This sample has some 70,000 clones, with about 94% found just once. Input material: peripheral blood mononuclear cells (PBMCs). The receptors come from a human donor with classical Hodgkin lymphoma. CDR3s include the opening cysteine and the closing phenylalanine or tryptophan. The order of the fields is J gene, clone size, V gene, D gene, CDR3 protein, CDR3 DNA. D genes are given only for firm matches. The size entry is marked missing in some rows and otherwise reads once, few, many or a size class.

j_call: TRBJ1-3; clone_size: NA; v_call: TRBV6-6; d_call: TRBD1; cdr3_aa: CASSPTGTGNTIYF; cdr3_nt: TGTGCCAGCAGTCCGACAGGGACAGGAAACACCATATATTTT
j_call: TRBJ2-3; clone_size: once; v_call: TRBV5-1; d_call: NA; cdr3_aa: CASSWGGTDTQYF; cdr3_nt: TGCGCCAGCAGCTGGGGGGGCACAGATACGCAGTATTTT
j_call: TRBJ2-3; clone_size: NA; v_call: TRBV4-1; d_call: TRBD2; cdr3_aa: CASSQDKSGGADTQYF; cdr3_nt: TGCGCCAGCAGCCAAGATAAAAGCGGGGGAGCAGATACGCAGTATTTT
j_call: TRBJ2-1; clone_size: NA; v_call: TRBV6-5; d_call: NA; cdr3_aa: CASSYSGQSSYNEQFF; cdr3_nt: TGTGCCAGCAGTTACTCGGGGCAGAGCTCCTACAATGAGCAGTTCTTC
j_call: TRBJ2-1; clone_size: NA; v_call: TRBV18; d_call: TRBD1; cdr3_aa: CASSQRTGGTYNEQFF; cdr3_nt: TGTGCCAGCTCACAAAGGACAGGGGGCACCTACAATGAGCAGTTCTTC
j_call: TRBJ1-3; clone_size: NA; v_call: TRBV5-4; d_call: NA; cdr3_aa: CASNGQGNTIYF; cdr3_nt: TGTGCCAGCAACGGACAGGGAAACACCATATATTTT
j_call: TRBJ1-5; clone_size: NA; v_call: TRBV5-4; d_call: NA; cdr3_aa: CASSLAGAYQPQHF; cdr3_nt: TGTGCCAGCAGCTTGGCGGGGGCCTATCAGCCCCAGCATTTT
j_call: TRBJ1-2; clone_size: NA; v_call: TRBV4-2; d_call: NA; cdr3_aa: CASRGPWGGYTF; cdr3_nt: TGTGCCAGCAGGGGCCCATGGGGCGGCTACACCTTC
j_call: TRBJ1-1; clone_size: NA; v_call: TRBV18; d_call: NA; cdr3_aa: CASSPGQSTEAFF; cdr3_nt: TGTGCCAGCTCACCCGGACAGAGCACTGAAGCTTTCTTT
j_call: TRBJ2-7; clone_size: NA; v_call: TRBV28; d_call: NA; cdr3_aa: CASSPFYGRDYEQYF; cdr3_nt: TGTGCCAGCAGTCCCTTTTATGGGCGTGACTACGAGCAGTACTTC
j_call: TRBJ2-1; clone_size: NA; v_call: TRBV19; d_call: TRBD2; cdr3_aa: CASSRTSGSLNEQFF; cdr3_nt: TGTGCCAGTAGCCGGACTAGCGGGAGTCTGAATGAGCAGTTCTTC
j_call: TRBJ1-1; clone_size: NA; v_call: TRBV6-5; d_call: NA; cdr3_aa: CASGLMNTEAFF; cdr3_nt: TGTGCCAGCGGCTTAATGAACACTGAAGCTTTCTTT
j_call: TRBJ1-4; clone_size: NA; v_call: TRBV10-3; d_call: NA; cdr3_aa: CAISEGGLATNEKLFF; cdr3_nt: TGTGCCATCAGTGAGGGGGGACTCGCAACTAATGAAAAACTGTTTTTT
j_call: TRBJ2-3; clone_size: NA; v_call: TRBV7-9; d_call: NA; cdr3_aa: CASSLLRGSTDTQYF; cdr3_nt: TGTGCCAGCAGCTTACTTCGGGGAAGCACAGATACGCAGTATTTT
j_call: TRBJ1-1; clone_size: NA; v_call: TRBV9; d_call: NA; cdr3_aa: CASSVKRELNTEAFF; cdr3_nt: TGTGCCAGCAGCGTAAAAAGGGAACTGAACACTGAAGCTTTCTTT
j_call: TRBJ2-5; clone_size: NA; v_call: TRBV5-1; d_call: TRBD1; cdr3_aa: CASSFDRAQETQYF; cdr3_nt: TGCGCCAGCAGCTTTGACAGGGCCCAAGAGACCCAGTACTTC